This TCR beta chain was obtained from a study of graft-versus-host responses after intestinal transplantation. Background on the study: After anti-thymocyte globulin induction, recipients took tacrolimus and steroids for two to three years.

Using immunoSEQ multiplex PCR, the repertoire was profiled, and TCRdb retains in-frame clones only, with some absent. The sample includes roughly 92,000 clones, 88% seen only once; the top ten take more than 0.25%. For this clone: Its target is unknown.

General observations from the study: Early HvG declines after transplant were associated with peak circulating GvH clone levels. Recipient marrow held GvH clones, some first seen in ileum or blood.

The CDR3 loop spans 15 amino acids. Germline values: CDR1 MNHEY, CDR2 SVGAGI. Trimming removed 9 bases from V and 4 bases from J; junction bases left unmatched: 11. The rearrangement joins TRBV6-5 to TRBJ1-1; TRBD1 matches at 10 bases. This sample comprised unstimulated CD4+ T cells sorted from spleen or lymph node cells, obtained before transplant. The clonotype was recovered from a human donor who was the organ donor for an intestinal transplant. CDR3 in amino acids: CASRRDRGDGTEAFF. CDR3 sequence (DNA): TGTGCCAGTCGCCGGGACAGGGGAGACGGCACTGAAGCTTTCTTT.